One sample yielded the 29 T cell receptor beta chains listed below, sequenced in a study of blood T cell repertoires in COVID-19. The method was immunoSEQ multiplex PCR; TCRdb's version includes in-frame clones alone and lacks a portion of them. Of about 220,000 clones in the sample, about 85% were seen once. Source material: peripheral blood. The receptors stem from a man between 25 and 39 years old with active or convalescent COVID-19.

V gene TRBV29-1 combines with J gene TRBJ2-7; 8 bases map to TRBD1. CDR3 length equals 11 residues. CDR1 and CDR2 (germline): SQVTM, ANQGSEA. V was clipped by 7 bases and J by 8 bases; unmatched bases: 7. The DNA for the CDR3 is TGCAGCGCGGGACAGGCCGAAAAGCAGTACTTC. It yields the protein CSAGQAEKQYF.

The V gene is TRBV30, the J gene TRBJ1-1; no reliable D call. There are 13 residues in the CDR3. Trimming shortened V by 4 bases and J by 6 bases, and 15 bases separated the two germline ends. Germline V gene sequence: CDR1 GTSNPN, CDR2 SVGIG (reference sequence). CDR3 nucleotide sequence: TGTGCCTGGAATCTCCAAGGAGGCTCTGAAGCTTTCTTT. It encodes CAWNLQGGSEAFF.

V gene TRBV27 combines with J gene TRBJ1-2, with D maybe TRBD1 (5 bases). The V end was cut by 3 bases, the J end by 3 bases, with 11 bases between. The CDR3 consists of 14 residues. CDR1 is MNHEY, CDR2 SMNVEV, per germline (reference sequence). The CDR3 coding sequence is TGTGCCAGCAGTTTGCGACAGACCTACTATGGCTACACCTTC. Translation gives CASSLRQTYYGYTF.

The chain links TRBV11-3 to TRBJ2-7; TRBD2 might be the D (6 bases). V lost 1 base and J 2 bases, leaving 12 bases between the germline ends. The germline V gene has CDR1 SGHNT and CDR2 YENEEA. There are 15 residues in the CDR3. The CDR3 loop is CASSLAGGAAYEQYF. The CDR3 DNA sequence: TGTGCCAGCAGCTTAGCCGGCGGGGCTGCCTACGAGCAGTACTTC.

CDR3 protein: CASSVAPGVRETQYF. For the CDR3, the DNA is TGTGCCAGCAGCGTAGCTCCGGGGGTGCGAGAGACCCAGTACTTC. The chain has TRBV9 and TRBJ2-5; D is perhaps TRBD2 (6 bases). The CDR3 covers 15 residues. The germline gives CDR1 SGDLS, CDR2 YYNGEE. Trimming removed 0 bases at V and 4 bases at J, with 13 bases between. Complete variable domain (other parts from reference TRBV9 and TRBJ2-5): DSGVTQTPKHLITATGQRVTLRCSPRSGDLSVYWYQQSLDQGLQFLIQYYNGEERAKGNILERFSAQQFPDLHSELNLSSLELGDSALYFCASSVAPGVRETQYFGPGTRLLVL.

This clone was counted between two and nine times. The chain employs TRBV12-3 or TRBV12-4 and TRBJ1-1, with no clear D. V shed 2 bases and J shed 4 bases, with 8 bases lying between them. The CDR3 contains 13 residues. The CDR3 loop reads CASSLTARTEAFF. In DNA, the CDR3 is TGTGCCAGCAGTTTAACAGCTCGCACTGAAGCTTTCTTT.

This clone is a singleton in its sample. The rearrangement joins TRBV6-2 or TRBV6-3 to TRBJ1-2; D perhaps matches TRBD1 (5 bases). This CDR3 has 13 residues. CDR1 is MNHEY, CDR2 SVGEGT, per germline. Trimming took off 0 bases at V and 9 bases at J, with 11 bases between the two ends. CDR3 bases: TGTGCCAGCAGTTACTCGGGGGGTCCGAGCTACACCTTC. Its translation: CASSYSGGPSYTF.

The chain has TRBV27 and TRBJ1-5, with a possible D match to TRBD1 (5 bases). Trimming pared 5 bases from V and 2 bases from J, leaving 16 bases between. The CDR3 length is 16 residues. Germline V gene sequence: CDR1 MNHEY, CDR2 SMNVEV (reference sequence). CDR3 region: CASSGGSPRGNQPQHF. In nucleotides, the CDR3 is TGTGCCAGCAGTGGGGGGTCGCCTCGGGGCAATCAGCCCCAGCATTTT.

V is TRBV6-1 and J is TRBJ1-5, with a tentative D call TRBD1 (5 bases). The CDR3 spans 15 residues. Germline assignment: CDR1 MNHNS and CDR2 SASEGT. V shed 2 bases and J shed 1 base, with 9 bases lying between them. The CDR3 DNA reads TGTGCCAGCAGTGAAACGGGGGACAGCAATCAGCCCCAGCATTTT. It translates to CASSETGDSNQPQHF.

The chain combines TRBV4-1 with TRBJ2-7, with TRBD1 matching 10 bases. CDR3 length equals 13 residues. Germline V gene data show CDR1 as MGHRA and CDR2 as YSYEKL. The V segment lost 3 bases and the J segment 5 bases; nucleotides outside the gene matches: 1. In DNA form, the CDR3 reads TGCGCCAGCAGCCAGGACAGGGGGAACGAGCAGTACTTC. Residues: CASSQDRGNEQYF.

V is TRBV19 and J is TRBJ1-1; tentative D call: TRBD1 (6 bases). The CDR3 length is 15 residues. V was shortened by 4 bases and J by 6 bases, with 18 bases between the two germline ends. Germline V gene sequence: CDR1 LNHDA, CDR2 SQIVND (reference sequence). CDR3 in amino acids: CASSTGQSNGAEAFF. The CDR3 DNA follows: TGTGCCAGTAGTACCGGACAGTCCAACGGGGCTGAAGCTTTCTTT. Combining the CDR3 with reference TRBV19 and TRBJ1-1 gives the whole variable domain DGGITQSPKYLFRKEGQNVTLSCEQNLNHDAMYWYRQDPGQGLRLIYYSQIVNDFQKGDIAEGYSVSREKKESFPLTVTSAQKNPTAFYLCASSTGQSNGAEAFFGQGTRLTVV.

The chain couples TRBV28 to TRBJ1-3; D not certain. Trimming left V 3 bases short and J 5 bases short, with 8 bases between. CDR1 is MDHEN, CDR2 SYDVKM, per germline. The CDR3 is made up of 13 amino acids. Here the CDR3 reads CASSFSERNTIYF. The CDR3 nucleotides read TGTGCCAGCAGTTTTAGTGAAAGAAACACCATATATTTT.

To note about this clone: The sample carries other DNA sequences with the same CDR3. This chain uses TRBV18 with TRBJ1-4; 7 bases align to TRBD1. This CDR3 is 14 amino acids long. V was clipped by 3 bases and J by 5 bases; unmatched bases: 3. Per germline, CDR1 KGHSH and CDR2 LQKENI. CDR3 sequence (DNA): TGTGCCAGCTCACCCCAGACAGGGAATGAAAAACTGTTTTTT. Its protein product is CASSPQTGNEKLFF.

This chain connects TRBV5-1 to TRBJ1-4; TRBD1 might be the D (5 bases). Trimming pared 1 base from V and 8 bases from J, leaving 15 bases between. Germline values: CDR1 SGHRS, CDR2 YFSETQ. This CDR3 has 15 amino acids. The CDR3 bases are TGCGCCAGCAGCTTGAGTTCAGGGTCTGAAGAAAAACTGTTTTTT. It specifies CASSLSSGSEEKLFF.

V and J are TRBV28 and TRBJ2-1, with 8 bases aligning to TRBD1. CDR1 and CDR2 (germline): MDHEN, SYDVKM. With 3 bases clipped from V and 9 bases from J, the junction kept 7 bases outside the gene matches. There are 14 residues in the CDR3. In nucleotides, the CDR3 is TGTGCCAGCAGTTTTACAGGGGGGCTTGGTGAGCAGTTCTTC. Translating gives CASSFTGGLGEQFF.

V is TRBV6-5 and J is TRBJ2-7, with D hard to call. The CDR3 is made up of 11 amino acids. The germline V gene has CDR1 MNHEY and CDR2 SVGAGI. Trimming cost V 4 bases and J 6 bases, with 7 bases left between them. The CDR3 region has the DNA TGTGCCAGCAGTTTTAGTTTCGAGCAGTACTTC. Translation: CASSFSFEQYF.

This rearrangement joins TRBV20-1 to TRBJ1-5; D not certain. V lost 3 bases and J 5 bases, leaving 5 bases between the germline ends. The germline gives CDR1 DFQATT, CDR2 SNEGSKA (reference sequence). The CDR3 has 11 residues. CDR3 in amino acids: CSARRDQPQHF. Here the CDR3 DNA reads TGCAGTGCTAGGAGAGATCAGCCCCAGCATTTT.

This clone was detected once. The rearrangement uses TRBV10-3 and TRBJ2-3; the match to TRBD2 covers 7 bases. J was trimmed by 0 bases and V by 2 bases; bases with no gene match: 2. Germline-derived CDR1 and CDR2 are ENHRY and SYGVKD. This CDR3 region has 15 residues. CDR3 nucleotide sequence: TGTGCCATCAGTGAGGGGAGGGGTAGCACAGATACGCAGTATTTT. Its translation: CAISEGRGSTDTQYF.

V usage is TRBV5-5 and J usage is TRBJ2-7, with 8 bases aligning to TRBD1. CDR1 and CDR2 from the germline V gene are SGHKS and YYEKEE (reference sequence). Germline trimming cut 1 base from V and 2 bases from J; bases unmatched to any gene: 5. The CDR3 covers 15 residues. The CDR3 sequence: CASSLLGQGAYEQYF. DNA for the CDR3: TGTGCCAGCAGCTTGCTCGGACAGGGAGCCTACGAGCAGTACTTC.

The rearrangement joins TRBV27 to TRBJ1-3, with 7 bases matching TRBD1. Per the germline V gene, CDR1 is MNHEY and CDR2 is SMNVEV (reference sequence). The CDR3 extends over 18 amino acids. V lost 4 bases to trimming and J lost 3 bases; unmatched junction nucleotides: 15. Here the CDR3 reads CASSSTIPAGGSGNTIYF. The CDR3 nucleotides read TGTGCCAGCAGTTCCACGATCCCCGCAGGGGGGAGTGGAAACACCATATATTTT.

This clone showed up just a few times. The chain links TRBV2 to TRBJ2-5; tentatively, D is TRBD2 (6 bases). CDR3 length equals 16 residues. Trimming left V 1 base short and J 4 bases short, with 16 bases between. Looked up from germline, CDR1 is SNHLY and CDR2 is FYNNEI. The CDR3 region is CASSEGGLGRGETQYF. The DNA for the CDR3 is TGTGCCAGCAGTGAAGGCGGGCTAGGGCGGGGAGAGACCCAGTACTTC.

The chain combines TRBV7-9 with TRBJ1-5; maybe TRBD1 (5 bases). The germline CDR1 and CDR2 sequences are SEHNR and FQNEAQ (reference sequence). The V gene lost 11 bases and the J gene lost 4 bases, with 21 bases spanning the gap. This CDR3 comprises 15 residues. CDR3 nucleotide sequence: TGTGCCGTCGACCTGGGTGGGGCAGGGAATCAGCCCCAGCATTTT. Residues: CAVDLGGAGNQPQHF.

This clone has a handful of counts. J is TRBJ2-1 and V is TRBV11-3, with a weak D call TRBD1 (6 bases). Germline V lookup: CDR1 SGHNT, CDR2 YENEEA. V was cut by 5 bases and J by 12 bases, with 14 bases left in between. This CDR3 has 12 amino acids. For the CDR3, the DNA is TGTGCCAGCAGCCGGGACACCGCGAGGCAGTTCTTC. This translates into CASSRDTARQFF.

This clone was seen a handful of times. Written as DNA, the CDR3 is TGTGCCAGCAGCTCAAGTACGGGACAGTACAATGAGCAGTTCTTC. It encodes CASSSSTGQYNEQFF. The chain uses TRBV7-7 and TRBJ2-1, with TRBD1 matching over 7 bases. This CDR3 has 15 amino acids. V lost 4 bases and J lost 4; bases outside the gene matches: 7. Germline V gene sequence: CDR1 SSHAT, CDR2 FNYEAQ (reference sequence).

The chain uses TRBV30 and TRBJ2-1; D possibly corresponds to TRBD2 (5 bases). From germline, CDR1 is GTSNPN and CDR2 SVGIG (reference sequence). V lost 4 bases and J lost 6, with 13 bases in between. The CDR3 consists of 13 residues. As DNA, the CDR3 is TGTGCCTGGACTAACAGTGCGGGCAATGAGCAGTTCTTC. Amino acids: CAWTNSAGNEQFF.

V usage is TRBV27 and J usage is TRBJ1-3; the D is unclear. The CDR3 runs 14 residues. Trimming removed 8 bases at V and 2 bases at J, with 13 bases between. Per the germline V gene, CDR1 is MNHEY and CDR2 is SMNVEV (reference sequence). The CDR3 nucleotides read TGTGCCAGCTCCCGAGGGTTAACTGGAAACACCATATATTTT. Amino acids: CASSRGLTGNTIYF.

The chain links TRBV10-2 to TRBJ1-1; 7 nucleotides match TRBD1. The CDR3 sequence is 14 residues long. V trimming: 6 bases; J trimming: 5 bases; junction bases outside the gene matches: 9. Germline V gene sequence: CDR1 WSHSY, CDR2 SAAADI. The CDR3 here is CASSPRTGKTEAFF. As DNA, the CDR3 is TGCGCCAGCAGCCCAAGGACAGGAAAGACTGAAGCTTTCTTT.

V gene TRBV28 combines with J gene TRBJ1-5; D is unresolved. The CDR3 loop spans 16 amino acids. CDR1 and CDR2 from the germline V gene are MDHEN and SYDVKM. The germline V and J ends were trimmed by 3 bases and 0 bases, with 12 bases remaining between them. The CDR3: CASSLVVSVSNQPQHF. The CDR3 DNA follows: TGTGCCAGCAGTTTGGTGGTGTCGGTTAGCAATCAGCCCCAGCATTTT.

As concerns this clone: Other DNA sequences in the same sample also yield this CDR3. The V call is TRBV5-1, the J call TRBJ2-3, with D unresolved. Between the trimmed V and J ends, which lost 0 bases and 2 bases, there was a span of 7 bases. The germline V gene encodes CDR1 SGHRS and CDR2 YFSETQ. The CDR3 consists of 14 residues. CDR3 coding DNA: TGCGCCAGCAGCTTGGACAGCCTCACAGATACGCAGTATTTT. Protein: CASSLDSLTDTQYF.